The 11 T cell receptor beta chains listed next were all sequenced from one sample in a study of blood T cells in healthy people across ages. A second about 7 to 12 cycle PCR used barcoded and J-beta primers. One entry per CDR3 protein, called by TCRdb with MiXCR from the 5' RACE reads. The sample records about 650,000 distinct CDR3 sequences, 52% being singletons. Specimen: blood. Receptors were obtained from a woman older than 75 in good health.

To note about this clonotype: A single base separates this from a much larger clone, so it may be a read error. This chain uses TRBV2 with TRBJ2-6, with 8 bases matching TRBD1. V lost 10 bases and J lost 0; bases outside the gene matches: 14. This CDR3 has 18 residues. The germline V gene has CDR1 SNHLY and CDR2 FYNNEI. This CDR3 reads CATRTGHLVLSGANVLTF. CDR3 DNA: TGTGCCACCCGGACAGGGCACCTTGTCCTCTCTGGGGCCAACGTCCTGACTTTC.

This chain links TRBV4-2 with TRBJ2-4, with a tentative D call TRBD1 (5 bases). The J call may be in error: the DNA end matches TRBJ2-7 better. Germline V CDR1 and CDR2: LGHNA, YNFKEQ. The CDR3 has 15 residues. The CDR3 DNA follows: TGTGCCAGCAGCCAAGCCTCGCAGGGTGACTACGAGCAGTACTTC. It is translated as CASSQASQGDYEQYF.

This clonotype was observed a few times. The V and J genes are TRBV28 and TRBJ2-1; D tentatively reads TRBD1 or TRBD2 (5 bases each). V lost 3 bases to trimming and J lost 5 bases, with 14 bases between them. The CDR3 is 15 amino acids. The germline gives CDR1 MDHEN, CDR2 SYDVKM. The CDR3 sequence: CASSFKPGSDNEQFF. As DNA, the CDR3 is TGTGCCAGCAGTTTCAAGCCAGGGAGCGACAATGAGCAGTTCTTC.

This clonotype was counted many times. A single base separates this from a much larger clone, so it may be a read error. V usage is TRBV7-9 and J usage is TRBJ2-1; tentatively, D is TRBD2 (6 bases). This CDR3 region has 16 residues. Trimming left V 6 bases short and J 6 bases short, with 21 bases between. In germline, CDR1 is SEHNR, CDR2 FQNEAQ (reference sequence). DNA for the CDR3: TGTGCCAGCAGACAAACGGGACGAGCGGGCGTCAATGAGCAGTTCTTC. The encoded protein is CASRQTGRAGVNEQFF.

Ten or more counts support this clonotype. The CDR3 is CSARDLQRLLGGTDTQYF. In nucleotides, the CDR3 is TGCAGTGCTAGAGATTTACAGAGACTCTTAGGGGGGACAGATACGCAGTATTTT. V and J are TRBV20-1 and TRBJ2-3; either TRBD1 or TRBD2 may supply D (6 bases each). Germline CDR1 reads DFQATT; CDR2 reads SNEGSKA (reference sequence). The CDR3 totals 18 residues. V was trimmed by 0 bases and J by 3 bases, leaving 22 bases between them.

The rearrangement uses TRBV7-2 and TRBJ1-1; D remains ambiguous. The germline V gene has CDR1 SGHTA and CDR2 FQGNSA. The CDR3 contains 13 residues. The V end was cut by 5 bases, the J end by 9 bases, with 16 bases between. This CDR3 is CASSRRTDHQAFF. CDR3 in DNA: TGTGCCAGCAGCAGACGGACGGATCATCAAGCTTTCTTT.

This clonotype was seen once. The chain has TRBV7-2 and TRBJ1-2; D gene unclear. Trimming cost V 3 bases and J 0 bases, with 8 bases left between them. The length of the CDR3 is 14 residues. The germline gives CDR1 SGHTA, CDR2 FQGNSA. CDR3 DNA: TGTGCCAGCAGCTTCCAGGCGCCTAACTATGGCTACACCTTC. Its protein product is CASSFQAPNYGYTF.

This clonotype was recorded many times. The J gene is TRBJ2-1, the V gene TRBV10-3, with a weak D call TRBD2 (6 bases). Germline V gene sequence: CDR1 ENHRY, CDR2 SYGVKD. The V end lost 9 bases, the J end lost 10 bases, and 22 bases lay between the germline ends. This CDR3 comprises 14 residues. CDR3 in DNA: TGTGCCATGGGTCGGAACTCCCAGGCGGGGGAGCAGTTCTTC. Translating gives CAMGRNSQAGEQFF.

CDR3 sequence (DNA): TGCAGTGCTAGTCAAACCGGCCAAACGAACACCGGGGAGCTGTTTTTT. Its protein is CSASQTGQTNTGELFF. This chain joins TRBV20-1 and TRBJ2-2; D is unresolved. This CDR3 is 16 amino acids long. Trimming cost V 3 bases and J 0 bases, with 14 bases left between them. Germline lookup yields CDR1 DFQATT and CDR2 SNEGSKA (reference sequence).

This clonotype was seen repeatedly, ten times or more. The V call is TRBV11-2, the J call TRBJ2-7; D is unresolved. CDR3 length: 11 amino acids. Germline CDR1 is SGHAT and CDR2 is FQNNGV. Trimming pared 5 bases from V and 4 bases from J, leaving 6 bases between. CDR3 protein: CASSHRYEQYF. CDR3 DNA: TGTGCCAGCAGCCATAGATACGAGCAGTACTTC.

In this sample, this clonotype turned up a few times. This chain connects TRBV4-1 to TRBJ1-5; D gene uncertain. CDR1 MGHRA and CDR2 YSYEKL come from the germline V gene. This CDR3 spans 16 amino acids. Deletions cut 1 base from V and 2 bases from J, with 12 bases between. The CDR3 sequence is CASSQVPWIRNQPQHF. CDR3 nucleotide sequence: TGCGCCAGCAGCCAAGTTCCCTGGATACGCAATCAGCCCCAGCATTTT.